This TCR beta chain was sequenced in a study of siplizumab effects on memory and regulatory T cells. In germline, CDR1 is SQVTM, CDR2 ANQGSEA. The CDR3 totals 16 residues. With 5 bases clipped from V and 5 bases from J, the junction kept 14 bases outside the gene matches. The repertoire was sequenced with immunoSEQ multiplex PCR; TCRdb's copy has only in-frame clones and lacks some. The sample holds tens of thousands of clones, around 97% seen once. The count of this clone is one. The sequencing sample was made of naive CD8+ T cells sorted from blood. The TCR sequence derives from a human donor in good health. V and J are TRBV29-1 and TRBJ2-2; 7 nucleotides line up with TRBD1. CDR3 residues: CSVHLLDRSTTGELFF. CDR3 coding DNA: TGCAGCGTTCACCTCCTGGACAGGTCGACGACCGGGGAGCTGTTTTTT.